The 27 T cell receptor beta chains below all came from one sample that was sequenced in a study of blood T cell repertoires in COVID-19. Sequenced by immunoSEQ multiplex PCR; TCRdb stores in-frame clones only, minus some. The table records 200,000 to 250,000 clones, 80% of them present only once. Specimen: peripheral blood. The receptor source for this set is a woman aged 70-85 years with acute or convalescent COVID-19.

The J gene is TRBJ1-6, the V gene TRBV7-8; D might be TRBD1 (5 bases). Trimming removed 1 base at V and 5 bases at J, with 12 bases between. This CDR3 is 16 amino acids long. Per the germline V gene, CDR1 is SGHVS and CDR2 is FQNEAQ. The CDR3 sequence is CASSLDAGFDNSPLHF. CDR3 nucleotides: TGTGCCAGCAGCTTAGATGCAGGGTTTGATAATTCACCCCTCCACTTT.

The rearrangement joins TRBV5-4 to TRBJ1-2; D possibly corresponds to TRBD1 (5 bases). The CDR3 is 14 residues long. Trimming shortened V by 4 bases and J by 2 bases, and 12 bases separated the two germline ends. Germline V gives CDR1 SGHNT, CDR2 YYREEE (reference sequence). The CDR3: CASSAPQGNYGYTF. The CDR3, as DNA: TGTGCCAGCAGCGCCCCTCAGGGAAACTATGGCTACACCTTC. The whole variable domain, filled in from reference TRBV5-4 and TRBJ1-2, reads ETGVTQSPTHLIKTRGQQVTLRCSSQSGHNTVSWYQQALGQGPQFIFQYYREEENGRGNFPPRFSGLQFPNYSSELNVNALELDDSALYLCASSAPQGNYGYTFGSGTRLTVV.

The chain recombines TRBV19 with TRBJ2-5, with 7 bases fitting TRBD1. Germline trimming cut 5 bases from V and 1 base from J; bases unmatched to any gene: 4. Germline CDR1 is LNHDA and CDR2 is SQIVND (reference sequence). The CDR3 totals 14 residues. CDR3 in amino acids: CASSYRGLQETQYF. The CDR3 DNA reads as TGTGCCAGTAGTTATAGGGGGCTCCAAGAGACCCAGTACTTC.

The chain links TRBV5-1 to TRBJ1-5, with 7 nucleotides matching TRBD1. Trimming took 4 bases from V and 4 from J; bases not matched to a gene: 5. The V gene's germline CDR1 is SGHRS and CDR2 YFSETQ. The CDR3 runs 14 residues. CDR3 nucleotide sequence: TGCGCCAGCAGCCGGGCAGGGGGGAATCAGCCCCAGCATTTT. Protein: CASSRAGGNQPQHF.

The chain has TRBV20-1 and TRBJ1-4; no reliable D call. CDR1 and CDR2 from the germline V gene are DFQATT and SNEGSKA (reference sequence). Trimming removed 3 bases at V and 7 bases at J, with 12 bases between. The CDR3 spans 13 residues. Here the CDR3 DNA reads TGCAGTGCTAGTCGACGCGCGGGTGAAAAACTGTTTTTT. Protein: CSASRRAGEKLFF.

This clone was seen a single time. The V gene is TRBV5-1, the J gene TRBJ2-7, with 7 bases aligning to TRBD1. V lost 2 bases and J lost 3; bases outside the gene matches: 5. The CDR3 is made up of 14 amino acids. Germline CDR1 and CDR2: SGHRS and YFSETQ. The CDR3 nucleotides read TGCGCCAGCAGCTTTGGTGCAGGGGGCTACGAGCAGTACTTC. Its translation is CASSFGAGGYEQYF.

This chain connects TRBV29-1 to TRBJ2-2, with a possible D match to TRBD2 (6 bases). CDR1 SQVTM and CDR2 ANQGSEA come from the germline V gene. The CDR3 consists of 12 residues. Trimming took 6 bases from V and 4 from J, leaving 9 bases between them. The CDR3 nucleotides read TGCAGCGTAGCGCGGGGCACCGGGGAGCTGTTTTTT. Amino acid sequence: CSVARGTGELFF.

The chain uses TRBV6-4 and TRBJ2-1, with D perhaps TRBD2 (6 bases). Germline values: CDR1 MRHNA, CDR2 SNTAGT. The CDR3 runs to 14 residues. V gave up 3 bases and J gave up 6 bases, with 12 bases separating them. For the CDR3, the DNA is TGTGCCAGCAGTGAAAGTCTCGGGAGCAATGAGCAGTTCTTC. It translates to CASSESLGSNEQFF.

The chain couples TRBV18 to TRBJ2-2; TRBD1 is a possible D gene (6 bases). CDR1 KGHSH and CDR2 LQKENI come from the germline V gene. The CDR3 sequence is 15 residues long. V gave up 5 bases and J gave up 3 bases, with 13 bases separating them. This CDR3 reads CASSSGYRDTGELFF. DNA for the CDR3: TGTGCCAGCTCATCGGGTTACAGGGACACCGGGGAGCTGTTTTTT.

The V call is TRBV5-4, the J call TRBJ1-1; D may be TRBD1 (6 bases). Trimming took off 4 bases at V and 3 bases at J, with 13 bases between the two ends. The CDR3 covers 14 residues. Germline V gene sequence: CDR1 SGHNT, CDR2 YYREEE (reference sequence). CDR3 in DNA: TGTGCCAGCAGCCAACGACAGGATTACACTGAAGCTTTCTTT. Translation: CASSQRQDYTEAFF.

CDR3 amino acids: CASSVSGYGYTF. Written as DNA, the CDR3 is TGTGCCAGCAGTGTTTCGGGCTATGGCTACACCTTC. The chain has TRBV2 and TRBJ1-2, with D unclear. Germline V lookup: CDR1 SNHLY, CDR2 FYNNEI. V gave up 4 bases and J gave up 4 bases, with 7 bases separating them. CDR3 size: 12 residues.

The chain couples TRBV27 to TRBJ2-7, with 9 bases identical to TRBD1. J gave up 2 bases and V 6 bases, and 5 bases lay outside the gene matches. Germline lookup yields CDR1 MNHEY and CDR2 SMNVEV (reference sequence). The CDR3 runs 14 residues. This CDR3 reads CASRKDRGTYEQYF. In nucleotides, the CDR3 is TGTGCCAGCAGAAAAGACAGGGGGACCTACGAGCAGTACTTC.

The chain is built from TRBV2 and TRBJ1-5, with 8 bases fitting TRBD1. Trimming at V came to 6 bases and at J to 2 bases, leaving 3 bases not matched to a gene. Germline V gives CDR1 SNHLY, CDR2 FYNNEI. There are 14 residues in the CDR3. The CDR3 loop reads CASSGQGGNQPQHF. Written as DNA, the CDR3 is TGTGCCAGCAGCGGACAGGGCGGCAATCAGCCCCAGCATTTT.

This clone was recorded only once. This chain uses TRBV28 with TRBJ1-1; D call uncertain. V was clipped by 3 bases and J by 11 bases, with 16 bases between them. Germline V gene sequence: CDR1 MDHEN, CDR2 SYDVKM. This CDR3 is 13 amino acids long. The DNA of the CDR3 is TGTGCCAGCAGTTTCCTCCGCAGAAGTCAGGCTTTCTTT. Protein sequence: CASSFLRRSQAFF.

The count of this clone is one. The chain recombines TRBV5-6 with TRBJ2-2; 15 bases line up with TRBD2. Germline lookup yields CDR1 SGHDT and CDR2 YYEEEE. After removal of 0 bases from V and 4 bases from J, the junction contained 4 bases not matched to a gene. The CDR3 is made up of 18 amino acids. The CDR3 nucleotides read TGTGCCAGCAGCTTGGCTCAGGGACTAGCGGGAGGCACCGGGGAGCTGTTTTTT. Its translation: CASSLAQGLAGGTGELFF.

This rearrangement joins TRBV14 to TRBJ2-3; maybe TRBD2 (5 bases). This CDR3 comprises 13 residues. Germline CDR1 and CDR2: SGHDN and FVKESK. Trimming took 3 bases from V and 2 from J, leaving 6 bases between them. Written as DNA, the CDR3 is TGTGCCAGCAGCCAGGACTTCACAGATACGCAGTATTTT. Translation gives CASSQDFTDTQYF.

The chain has TRBV29-1 and TRBJ1-5; D is undetermined. Per the germline V gene, CDR1 is SQVTM and CDR2 is ANQGSEA. This CDR3 comprises 12 residues. The V gene lost 4 bases and the J gene lost 7 bases, with 11 bases spanning the gap. The CDR3 region has the DNA TGCAGCGTTGGAGAGGGCCCCCAGCCCCAGCATTTT. Amino acid sequence: CSVGEGPQPQHF.

V usage is TRBV27 and J usage is TRBJ2-1, with 9 bases identical to TRBD2. Trimming cost V 0 bases and J 5 bases; bases outside gene matches: 8. CDR3 length: 17 residues. Germline V gene data show CDR1 as MNHEY and CDR2 as SMNVEV (reference sequence). In DNA form, the CDR3 reads TGTGCCAGCAGTTTATCTATACCGAGCGGGAGGCACAATGAGCAGTTCTTC. Its translation is CASSLSIPSGRHNEQFF.

The J gene is TRBJ2-1, the V gene TRBV9; 7 bases are a match to TRBD2. Germline V CDR1 and CDR2: SGDLS, YYNGEE. V was pared by 5 bases and J by 5 bases, with 4 bases of the junction left unmatched. This CDR3 has 13 residues. CDR3 nucleotides: TGTGCCAGCAGTAGGCTAGCGGACAATGAGCAGTTCTTC. It yields the protein CASSRLADNEQFF.

The table lists this clone with a count of one. V is TRBV28 and J is TRBJ2-7; the match to TRBD1 covers 7 bases. The CDR3 length is 13 residues. V lost 7 bases and J lost 9; bases outside the gene matches: 12. Germline V gene lookup returns CDR1 MDHEN and CDR2 SYDVKM. CDR3 sequence (DNA): TGTGCCAGCACTCCCCGGGGCAGGGGGAGGCAGTACTTC. Translated, it gives CASTPRGRGRQYF.

V usage is TRBV6-6 and J usage is TRBJ2-7; 8 positions agree with TRBD1. V lost 7 bases to trimming and J lost 0 bases; unmatched junction nucleotides: 8. This CDR3 has 15 amino acids. Germline V gene sequence: CDR1 MNHNY, CDR2 SVGAGI (reference sequence). The CDR3 DNA sequence: TGTGCCAGCAAAGCCACAGGGGGAACCTCCTACGAGCAGTACTTC. This gives the protein CASKATGGTSYEQYF.

The J gene is TRBJ2-1, the V gene TRBV20-1; D is uncertain. The CDR3 totals 11 residues. CDR1 and CDR2 from the germline V gene are DFQATT and SNEGSKA (reference sequence). V lost 2 bases and J lost 8, with 7 bases in between. The CDR3 nucleotides read TGCAGTGCTAGACCCTCCTATGAGCAGTTCTTC. Amino acids: CSARPSYEQFF.

In this sample, this clone turned up a few times. This chain connects TRBV11-2 to TRBJ2-2; TRBD1 agrees at 9 bases. V shed 6 bases and J 7 bases; nucleotides not matched to a gene: 9. The CDR3 runs to 15 residues. Germline V gene sequence: CDR1 SGHAT, CDR2 FQNNGV. This CDR3 is CASRRTGDFNGELFF. Written as DNA, the CDR3 is TGTGCCAGCAGACGGACAGGGGATTTCAACGGGGAGCTGTTTTTT.

This clone has just one count. The chain uses TRBV24-1 and TRBJ1-1; the D gene is possibly TRBD1 (6 bases). The CDR3 sequence is 14 residues long. Trimming took off 7 bases at V and 1 base at J, with 12 bases between the two ends. Germline CDR1 and CDR2: KGHDR and SFDVKD. CDR3 in DNA: TGTGCCACCAGGGCGGGGGGCAAGAACACTGAAGCTTTCTTT. It codes for CATRAGGKNTEAFF.

The gene calls are TRBV9 and TRBJ2-2, with 11 positions matching TRBD2. V shed 1 base, J shed 3 bases, and the junction held 5 bases outside the gene matches. Germline-derived CDR1 and CDR2 are SGDLS and YYNGEE. The CDR3 runs to 17 residues. CDR3 sequence: CASSVTSGSYHTGELFF. The CDR3 nucleotides are TGTGCCAGCAGCGTAACTAGCGGGAGTTACCACACCGGGGAGCTGTTTTTT.

The J gene is TRBJ1-1, the V gene TRBV27, with TRBD1 matching over 10 bases. Trimming removed 6 bases from V and 11 bases from J; junction bases left unmatched: 12. The germline CDR1 and CDR2 sequences are MNHEY and SMNVEV (reference sequence). The CDR3 has 14 amino acids. The CDR3 loop is CASSSDRGHGEAFF. The CDR3 coding sequence is TGTGCCAGCAGCTCCGACAGGGGGCATGGTGAGGCTTTCTTT.

V usage is TRBV27 and J usage is TRBJ2-7, with TRBD1 identical over 12 bases. The CDR3 extends over 16 amino acids. With V trimmed by 2 bases and J by 6 bases, 8 bases remained unmatched. The V gene's germline CDR1 is MNHEY and CDR2 SMNVEV (reference sequence). CDR3 loop: CASSLHGTGGASEQYF. DNA for the CDR3: TGTGCCAGCAGTTTACACGGGACAGGGGGCGCTTCCGAGCAGTACTTC.